The clone carrying this T cell receptor (beta chain) was counted only a few times. Germline trimming cut 4 bases from V and 3 bases from J; bases unmatched to any gene: 8. The CDR3 loop spans 15 amino acids. The germline V gene encodes CDR1 SGHRS and CDR2 YFSETQ. The data were taken from a study of blood T cells in healthy people across ages. Through a sample-barcoded 5' primer and a J-beta primer mix, a second PCR was run for about 6 to 12 cycles. A single record per CDR3 protein comes from TCRdb applying MiXCR to the 5' RACE reads. The repertoire holds approximately 900,000 distinct CDR3 sequences, with just under 30% as singletons. The same sample was also used in a study of T cells of mothers and their children.

The chain has TRBV5-1 and TRBJ2-5; TRBD2 agrees at 8 bases. This TCR was sampled from a woman between 35 and 50 years old in good health. The sequenced sample consisted of blood. This CDR3 reads CASSASGTREETQYF. The DNA of the CDR3 is TGCGCCAGCAGCGCGTCCGGGACTAGAGAAGAGACCCAGTACTTC.